This passage covers 31 T cell receptor beta chains from one sample sequenced in a study of T cells after yellow fever vaccination. MiXCR was run by TCRdb on the 5' RACE reads, yielding one entry per CDR3 protein. The sample carries 300,000 to 400,000 distinct CDR3 sequences, roughly 9.4% recorded once. The sequencing used PBMCs, collected on the day of the first yellow fever vaccination. The receptors come from a man aged 18-30 years who received the YFV17D yellow fever vaccine.

V and J are TRBV7-8 and TRBJ2-2; D is unresolved. The CDR3 has 14 residues. Trimming took 3 bases from V and 4 from J, leaving 9 bases between them. CDR1 and CDR2 from the germline V gene are SGHVS and FQNEAQ. CDR3 bases: TGTGCCAGCAGCTTGGTAGTGAGCACCGGGGAGCTGTTTTTT. Translating gives CASSLVVSTGELFF.

V gene TRBV15 combines with J gene TRBJ1-4, with D possibly being TRBD1 (5 bases). This CDR3 comprises 15 residues. Between the trimmed V and J ends, which lost 0 bases and 3 bases, there was a span of 8 bases. Germline values: CDR1 LNHNV, CDR2 YYDKDF (reference sequence). The CDR3 loop reads CATSRDRGPNEKLFF. In DNA form, the CDR3 reads TGTGCCACCAGCAGAGATCGGGGACCTAATGAAAAACTGTTTTTT.

This clonotype has just a few counts. The CDR3 loop is CASSPAGTLTSQETQYF. In DNA, the CDR3 is TGTGCCAGCTCACCGGCCGGGACGTTGACTTCCCAAGAGACCCAGTACTTC. J is TRBJ2-5 and V is TRBV18; D is possibly TRBD1 or TRBD2 (5 bases each). V was clipped by 3 bases and J by 1 base, with 18 bases between them. Germline CDR1 and CDR2: KGHSH and LQKENI. CDR3 size: 17 residues.

This clonotype was counted a few times. The genes are TRBV15 and TRBJ1-1; perhaps TRBD1 as D (5 bases). This CDR3 comprises 16 residues. The V and J ends lost 0 bases and 0 bases respectively, with 11 bases between them. CDR1 and CDR2 (germline): LNHNV, YYDKDF (reference sequence). This chain's CDR3 is CATSRDEGNLNTEAFF. The DNA of the CDR3 is TGTGCCACCAGCAGAGATGAGGGGAACCTGAACACTGAAGCTTTCTTT.

This clonotype was picked up many times. The gene calls are TRBV3-1 and TRBJ2-1, with 9 bases that match TRBD2. J was trimmed by 5 bases and V by 7 bases; bases with no gene match: 6. The CDR3 extends over 14 amino acids. Germline CDR1 LGHDT, CDR2 YNNKEL (reference sequence). In DNA, the CDR3 is TGTGCCAGCAAAGCGGGGGGAGGCAACAATGAGCAGTTCTTC. Its protein is CASKAGGGNNEQFF.

This clonotype was seen more than once but under ten times. V usage is TRBV7-2 and J usage is TRBJ1-2; D remains unclear. The V end was cut by 1 base, the J end by 4 bases, with 13 bases between. The germline gives CDR1 SGHTA, CDR2 FQGNSA. The CDR3 runs 15 residues. CDR3 sequence (DNA): TGTGCCAGCAGCTTAGAAAGCGAATCTATCTATGGCTACACCTTC. Translation: CASSLESESIYGYTF.

V usage is TRBV20-1 and J usage is TRBJ1-1; no definite D call. Per the germline V gene, CDR1 is DFQATT and CDR2 is SNEGSKA (reference sequence). The CDR3 consists of 13 residues. V shed 0 bases and J shed 6 bases, with 11 bases lying between them. Here the CDR3 reads CSARDWGNAEAFF. The CDR3 DNA is TGCAGTGCTAGAGATTGGGGAAATGCTGAAGCTTTCTTT.

This sequence joins TRBV10-3 and TRBJ2-2, with TRBD2 identical over 10 bases. The CDR3 consists of 15 residues. From germline, CDR1 is ENHRY and CDR2 SYGVKD. The trim removed 7 bases at V and 1 base at J, leaving 3 bases unmatched. CDR3 coding DNA: TGTGCCATCATGGCTAGCGGGGGGAACACCGGGGAGCTGTTTTTT. Its protein product is CAIMASGGNTGELFF.

There are many counts of this clonotype. This chain uses TRBV10-1 with TRBJ2-4, with a weak D call TRBD1 (6 bases). CDR1 and CDR2 (germline): WNHNN, SYGVQD (reference sequence). The CDR3 extends over 12 amino acids. Trimming took 3 bases from V and 15 from J, leaving 15 bases between them. The CDR3 loop is CASSDSLGAAYF. The DNA of the CDR3 is TGCGCCAGCAGTGATAGCCTGGGGGCCGCGTACTTC.

This clonotype was counted many times. This CDR3 is CASSQTGTGVTGELFF. DNA for the CDR3: TGTGCCAGCTCCCAGACTGGGACAGGGGTCACCGGGGAGCTGTTTTTT. The chain combines TRBV18 with TRBJ2-2, with TRBD1 matching over 10 bases. V shed 6 bases and J 4 bases; nucleotides not matched to a gene: 8. The CDR3 has 16 residues. Germline-derived CDR1 and CDR2 are KGHSH and LQKENI.

This clonotype was seen at least ten times. The chain recombines TRBV6-2 or TRBV6-3 with TRBJ2-1; maybe TRBD1 (6 bases). Looked up from germline, CDR1 is MNHEY and CDR2 is SVGEGT. The CDR3 has 15 residues. Trimming shortened V by 3 bases and J by 6 bases, and 15 bases separated the two germline ends. CDR3 sequence (DNA): TGTGCCAGCAGTTATTGGGGGCGCGAAGTCAATGAGCAGTTCTTC. This sequence encodes CASSYWGREVNEQFF.

This clonotype was seen more than once but under ten times. The chain uses TRBV11-1 and TRBJ2-7, with TRBD2 matching over 8 bases. J was trimmed by 7 bases and V by 2 bases; bases with no gene match: 19. CDR3 size: 18 residues. The germline gives CDR1 SGHAT, CDR2 FQDESV (reference sequence). This CDR3 is CASSLNRGGLLPDGEQYF. The CDR3 region has the DNA TGTGCCAGCAGCTTAAACCGGGGGGGCCTTTTGCCCGACGGAGAGCAGTACTTC.

Only a few counts were recorded for this clonotype. The chain has TRBV24-1 and TRBJ2-3; D not resolved. V lost 7 bases to trimming and J lost 3 bases, with 10 bases between them. The CDR3 runs 13 residues. In germline, CDR1 is KGHDR, CDR2 SFDVKD. This CDR3 reads CATRGRLTDTQYF. The CDR3 DNA follows: TGTGCCACCAGGGGAAGGTTAACAGATACGCAGTATTTT.

This chain's CDR3 is CSATGQGAPLSWNEQFF. CDR3 coding DNA: TGCAGTGCCACCGGACAGGGGGCTCCCCTCAGCTGGAATGAGCAGTTCTTC. The V call is TRBV20-1, the J call TRBJ2-1; 11 bases agree with TRBD1. The CDR3 sequence is 17 residues long. Trimming cost V 6 bases and J 7 bases; bases outside gene matches: 17. Looked up from germline, CDR1 is DFQATT and CDR2 is SNEGSKA (reference sequence).

This clonotype turned up a few times. This rearrangement joins TRBV6-2 or TRBV6-3 to TRBJ1-5, with D possibly matching TRBD1 (5 bases). Germline CDR1 and CDR2: MNHEY and SVGEGT. Trimming took off 7 bases at V and 4 bases at J, with 11 bases between the two ends. The CDR3 is 13 amino acids. The CDR3 spells CASKGPSNQPQHF. DNA for the CDR3: TGTGCCAGCAAGGGGCCCTCAAATCAGCCCCAGCATTTT.

The chain joins TRBV4-2 to TRBJ2-3, with D possibly TRBD1 on 6 matching bases. The CDR3 sequence is 16 residues long. Between the trimmed V and J ends, which lost 0 bases and 10 bases, there was a span of 20 bases. In germline, CDR1 is LGHNA, CDR2 YNFKEQ. DNA of the CDR3: TGTGCCAGCAGCCAAGATCGGGCCAGGGGAGCCGATTCGCAGTATTTT. This sequence encodes CASSQDRARGADSQYF.

This clonotype came up many times. CDR3 in amino acids: CASTPLAGRTDTQYF. The CDR3 bases are TGTGCCAGTACCCCACTAGCGGGGAGGACAGATACGCAGTATTTT. This rearrangement joins TRBV19 to TRBJ2-3; 10 bases are a match to TRBD2. The CDR3 covers 15 residues. With V trimmed by 7 bases and J by 3 bases, 7 bases remained unmatched. Germline V gives CDR1 LNHDA, CDR2 SQIVND (reference sequence).

The chain recombines TRBV14 with TRBJ2-5; the D gene is possibly TRBD2 (5 bases). Per the germline V gene, CDR1 is SGHDN and CDR2 is FVKESK. The CDR3 is 12 residues long. V was pared by 6 bases and J by 3 bases, with 8 bases between. As DNA, the CDR3 is TGTGCCAGCAGTAGCGAGGAAGAGACCCAGTACTTC. This encodes CASSSEEETQYF.

The rearrangement uses TRBV12-3 or TRBV12-4 and TRBJ2-7, with a possible D match to TRBD1 (5 bases). Trimming shortened V by 7 bases and J by 2 bases, and 12 bases separated the two germline ends. There are 13 residues in the CDR3. The CDR3: CASTWGSTYEQYF. CDR3 in DNA: TGTGCCAGCACCTGGGGCAGTACCTACGAGCAGTACTTC.

This clonotype came up a few times. This chain uses TRBV25-1 with TRBJ1-1, with D uncertain. Per the germline V gene, CDR1 is MGHDK and CDR2 is SYGVNS. The CDR3 length is 11 residues. Trimming stripped 4 bases from V and 6 bases from J, with 6 bases between. CDR3 sequence (DNA): TGTGCCAGCAGTGCTGATTCTGAAGCTTTCTTT. It codes for CASSADSEAFF.

This chain links TRBV9 with TRBJ2-2, with D unclear. The length of the CDR3 is 17 residues. The germline gives CDR1 SGDLS, CDR2 YYNGEE. Trimming stripped 1 base from V and 1 base from J, with 14 bases between. The CDR3: CASSVSTVWGNTGELFF. CDR3 DNA sequence: TGTGCCAGCAGCGTATCTACTGTTTGGGGGAACACCGGGGAGCTGTTTTTT. Variable domain in full (rest from reference TRBV9 and TRBJ2-2): DSGVTQTPKHLITATGQRVTLRCSPRSGDLSVYWYQQSLDQGLQFLIQYYNGEERAKGNILERFSAQQFPDLHSELNLSSLELGDSALYFCASSVSTVWGNTGELFFGEGSRLTVL.

This clonotype was picked up many times. The chain combines TRBV5-1 with TRBJ2-1; 14 nucleotides match TRBD2. The ends lost 0 bases at V and 4 bases at J; junction bases unmatched: 0. Per the germline V gene, CDR1 is SGHRS and CDR2 is YFSETQ. The CDR3 extends over 16 amino acids. CDR3 coding DNA: TGCGCCAGCAGCTTGGGGACTAGCGGGGGGTACAATGAGCAGTTCTTC. Amino acid sequence: CASSLGTSGGYNEQFF.

The chain joins TRBV30 to TRBJ2-7; 12 positions match TRBD1. The germline V gene encodes CDR1 GTSNPN and CDR2 SVGIG (reference sequence). CDR3 length: 13 amino acids. V trimming: 1 base; J trimming: 6 bases; junction bases outside the gene matches: 1. Here the CDR3 reads CAWSGDRGPEQYF. The CDR3 nucleotides are TGTGCCTGGAGTGGGGACAGGGGGCCCGAGCAGTACTTC.

This clonotype appeared a few times. The chain joins TRBV20-1 to TRBJ1-5; unclear D gene. The CDR3 consists of 14 residues. CDR1 is DFQATT and CDR2 is SNEGSKA in the germline V gene (reference sequence). The V end lost 3 bases, the J end lost 4 bases, and 13 bases lay between the germline ends. The CDR3 sequence is CSASERAVNQPQHF. CDR3 DNA: TGCAGTGCTAGTGAACGTGCGGTTAATCAGCCCCAGCATTTT.

The chain has TRBV10-3 and TRBJ1-2, with no clear D. The V gene's germline CDR1 is ENHRY and CDR2 SYGVKD. This CDR3 is 9 amino acids long. Trimming removed 11 bases from V and 6 bases from J, with 7 bases in between. The CDR3 reads CAVGDGYTF. CDR3 in DNA: TGTGCCGTCGGCGATGGCTACACCTTC.

This clonotype was detected a few times. The chain recombines TRBV19 with TRBJ2-1; 10 nucleotides agree with TRBD2. The CDR3 length is 16 residues. Germline CDR1 reads LNHDA; CDR2 reads SQIVND (reference sequence). The J segment lost 5 bases and the V segment lost 5 bases, leaving 9 bases of the junction unmatched. The CDR3 sequence is CASSVSGLAPNNEQFF. In DNA, the CDR3 is TGTGCCAGTAGTGTTTCGGGACTAGCGCCAAACAATGAGCAGTTCTTC. Variable domain in full (rest from reference TRBV19 and TRBJ2-1): DGGITQSPKYLFRKEGQNVTLSCEQNLNHDAMYWYRQDPGQGLRLIYYSQIVNDFQKGDIAEGYSVSREKKESFPLTVTSAQKNPTAFYLCASSVSGLAPNNEQFFGPGTRLTVL.

The J gene is TRBJ1-2, the V gene TRBV10-3; D call uncertain. Trimming pared 1 base from V and 8 bases from J, leaving 8 bases between. Germline loops: CDR1 ENHRY, CDR2 SYGVKD. The CDR3 has 12 amino acids. The CDR3 DNA is TGTGCCATCAGTGAGTGGGAGGACGGCTACACCTTC. Protein: CAISEWEDGYTF.

Only a few counts were recorded for this clonotype. The chain is built from TRBV20-1 and TRBJ2-1; 7 nucleotides align to TRBD1. The germline CDR1 and CDR2 sequences are DFQATT and SNEGSKA (reference sequence). V dropped 6 bases and J dropped 6; count of bases not matched to a gene: 8. The CDR3 contains 13 residues. CDR3 sequence reads: CSATDRVTNEQFF. CDR3 coding DNA: TGCAGTGCCACCGACAGGGTCACCAATGAGCAGTTCTTC.

A few counts support this clonotype. J is TRBJ2-3 and V is TRBV6-5, with TRBD2 identical over 8 bases. The CDR3 runs 13 residues. Germline V gene data show CDR1 as MNHEY and CDR2 as SVGAGI. The V and J ends lost 2 bases and 5 bases, in that order; junction bases with no gene match: 0. CDR3 nucleotides: TGTGCCAGCAGTTACGCGGGAGGAGATACGCAGTATTTT. It encodes CASSYAGGDTQYF.

V is TRBV19 and J is TRBJ2-6; a weak D match, TRBD2 (5 bases). The CDR3 has 17 residues. V lost 3 bases, J lost 0 bases, and 12 bases lay in between. Germline-derived CDR1 and CDR2 are LNHDA and SQIVND (reference sequence). The CDR3 region has the DNA TGTGCCAGTAGTATTGGGAGTCCAGGCTCTGGGGCCAACGTCCTGACTTTC. This codes for CASSIGSPGSGANVLTF. Based on the CDR3 plus reference TRBV19 and TRBJ2-6, the full variable domain is DGGITQSPKYLFRKEGQNVTLSCEQNLNHDAMYWYRQDPGQGLRLIYYSQIVNDFQKGDIAEGYSVSREKKESFPLTVTSAQKNPTAFYLCASSIGSPGSGANVLTFGAGSRLTVL.

This clonotype was detected a few times. The chain joins TRBV25-1 to TRBJ1-2; D gene unclear. V was clipped by 1 base and J by 8 bases, with 11 bases between them. The CDR3 has 13 residues. Germline loops: CDR1 MGHDK, CDR2 SYGVNS. The CDR3 bases are TGTGCCAGCAGTGAATTCGGCGGTGGGGGCTACACCTTC. Protein: CASSEFGGGGYTF.